These T cell receptor beta chains were read from a single sample in a study of Graves' ophthalmopathy and Graves' hyperthyroidism. TCRdb re-analysed the multiplex PCR reads in MiXCR, keeping a single row per CDR3 protein. Of under 350,000 distinct CDR3 sequences listed, roughly 15% are singletons. The sequencing sample was made of peripheral blood. Receptor source: an adult man with Graves' ophthalmopathy. The CDR3 runs from the conserved cysteine through the conserved F or W. The D gene is left open where the match is weak. For some rows the clone size is stated as once, few or many, or as a class when expanded; others skip it.

j_call clone_size d_call v_call cdr3_nt cdr3_aa
TRBJ1-5 few - TRBV6-1 TGTGCCAGCAGTGAAGGACCAATAACCCAGCCCCAGCATTTT CASSEGPITQPQHF
TRBJ1-1 many - TRBV5-1 TGCGCCAGCAGCGGGGGGACAATGAACACTGAAGCTTTCTTT CASSGGTMNTEAFF
TRBJ1-1 few - TRBV7-9 TGTGCCAGCAGCTTAATTGAGACAATGAACACTGAAGCTTTCTTT CASSLIETMNTEAFF
TRBJ2-7 many - TRBV20-1 TGCAGTGCTAGAGTCCAAGGCGGGGTAGGTTACGAGCAGTACTTC CSARVQGGVGYEQYF
TRBJ2-5 many TRBD2 TRBV10-3 TGTGCCCCCTGCTCGAAACCCGGGACTAGCGCCCAAGAGACCCAGTACTTC CAPCSKPGTSAQETQYF
TRBJ2-7 many - TRBV20-1 TGCAGTGCTAGCGAGGCCCGCTACGAGCAGTACTTC CSASEARYEQYF
TRBJ1-6 many - TRBV30 TGTGCCTGGAATAGGTATTCACCCCTCCACTTT CAWNRYSPLHF
TRBJ1-2 few TRBD1 TRBV6-1 TGTGCCAGCAGCAAGAACGGGACAGACTATGGCTACATCTTC CASSKNGTDYGYIF
TRBJ1-1 - - TRBV19 TGTGCCAGTAGTATCCTCGGGACAGAAGCTTTCTTT CASSILGTEAFF
TRBJ1-5 many TRBD1 TRBV12-3/TRBV12-4 TGTGCCAGCAGTTTTAGGACAGGGGGAACGATCAGCGATCAGCCCCAGCATTTT CASSFRTGGTISDQPQHF
TRBJ1-2 - - TRBV6-2/TRBV6-3 TGTGCCAGCAGTTACTCGGGGTATGGCTACACCTTC CASSYSGYGYTF
TRBJ1-1 - - TRBV11-3 TGTGCCAGCAGCTTTGTAGGCACGGACACTGAAGCTTTCTTT CASSFVGTDTEAFF
TRBJ2-5 - - TRBV29-1 TGCAGCGTTGAAGATGTTTGGCAGAAAGAGACCCAGTACTTC CSVEDVWQKETQYF
TRBJ1-2 many - TRBV15 TGTGCCACCAGCAGGGCAGGGTCCAATGGCTACACCTTC CATSRAGSNGYTF
TRBJ2-7 many - TRBV11-2 TGTGCCAGCAGCTTAGATAGAGGGATCCACGAGCAGTACTTC CASSLDRGIHEQYF
TRBJ2-7 many - TRBV28 TGTGCCAGCCGACGTCAGACACAATACGAGCAGTACTTC CASRRQTQYEQYF
TRBJ2-2 many TRBD2 TRBV6-1 TGTGCCAGCAGTGTCGCGGGACTACAGTTCACCGGGGAGCTGTTTTTT CASSVAGLQFTGELFF
TRBJ2-5 - TRBD2 TRBV11-2 TGTGCCAGCAGCCGTATCACTAGCGGGAGGGAGACCCAGTACTTC CASSRITSGRETQYF
TRBJ2-7 many - TRBV5-1 TGCGCCAGCAGCTTGGAGGCAGACTACGAGCAGTACTTC CASSLEADYEQYF
TRBJ2-2 - - TRBV19 TGTGCCAGTACCACCGTGGCCGGCGGGGAGCTGTTTTTT CASTTVAGGELFF
TRBJ1-1 many - TRBV6-5 TGTGCCAGCAGCCCGGACGCCAGGGGCGACACTGAAGCTTTCTTT CASSPDARGDTEAFF
TRBJ2-7 many - TRBV6-4 TGTGCCAGCAGTCGGGGTGCCGGGGATACGAAAAACTACGAGCAGTACTTC CASSRGAGDTKNYEQYF
TRBJ1-6 many - TRBV20-1 TGCAGTGCTACCAAGGACAACTCCTATAATTCACCCCTCCACTTT CSATKDNSYNSPLHF
TRBJ1-1 many TRBD1 TRBV20-1 TGCAGTGGCTCAGGGGGCTGGAACACTGAAGCTTTCTTT CSGSGGWNTEAFF
TRBJ1-2 many - TRBV7-9 TGTGCCAGCAGCCAGACAGAGGATGGCTACACCTTC CASSQTEDGYTF
TRBJ2-5 many - TRBV5-1 TGCGCCAGCAGCTTGGAAGCAGGGACAGAGACCCAGTACTTC CASSLEAGTETQYF
TRBJ2-7 many TRBD2 TRBV5-6 TGTGCCAGCAGCTTTAGCGGGACTTTAGGCGAGCAGTACTTC CASSFSGTLGEQYF
TRBJ1-2 many - TRBV2 TGTGCCAGCAGCGAGGCGCGGGGGAACTATGGCTACACCTTC CASSEARGNYGYTF
TRBJ1-5 many - TRBV6-4 TGTGCCAGCAGCAACGCTCTAGGACAGCCCCAGCATTTT CASSNALGQPQHF